This T cell receptor (beta chain) derives from a study of immune evolution from preneoplasia to lung adenocarcinoma. Overall study context: HLA loss of heterozygosity: around 6.5% AIS, about 15% MIA, around 33% ADC, none AAH.

As concerns this clone: Its specificity is not known.

Produced via immunoSEQ multiplex PCR; TCRdb's table is partial and in-frame only. The repertoire holds a few thousand clones, just over 85% seen once, with 3.2% in the top ten. Germline CDR1 and CDR2: LNHDA and SQIVND (reference sequence). With V trimmed by 4 bases and J by 1 base, 10 bases remained unmatched. The CDR3 contains 18 residues. Histologic diagnosis was independently verified by two lung pathologists. Regarding the study as a whole: Later-stage lesions appeared to have more T cells, more diversity, less clonality. Top clone frequencies peaked in normal lung, apparently declining through invasive adenocarcinoma.

Sequencing was performed on FFPE minimally invasive lung adenocarcinoma tissue. The V call is TRBV19, the J call TRBJ1-5; TRBD1 matches 10 bases. This receptor was taken from a person aged 65 to 85 with lung adenocarcinoma. Here the CDR3 DNA reads TGTGCCAGTAGTACCGGGACAGGGGAAGGAGGGAGCAATCAGCCCCAGCATTTT. Protein: CASSTGTGEGGSNQPQHF.